The next 18 T cell receptor beta chains were all read from a single sample in a study of T cell changes during pregnancy in multiple sclerosis. Some clones are missing from TCRdb's copy, which holds only in-frame ones; the method was immunoSEQ multiplex PCR. Counted here are around 78,000 clones, around 92% occurring once; the ten biggest clones make up roughly 0.7%. Material: peripheral blood, obtained in the third trimester of pregnancy. Source of these receptors: a female donor in good health, enrolled as a control in a pregnancy study.

V is TRBV5-1 and J is TRBJ2-1; 10 nucleotides match TRBD1. The CDR3 is 15 amino acids. Germline trimming cut 4 bases from V and 10 bases from J; bases unmatched to any gene: 11. CDR1 is SGHRS, CDR2 YFSETQ, per germline. This chain's CDR3 is CASSIPGTGVGEQFF. The DNA for the CDR3 is TGCGCCAGCAGCATCCCCGGGACAGGGGTGGGAGAGCAGTTCTTC.

The chain is built from TRBV4-3 and TRBJ1-5; D ambiguous. Trimming took 1 base from V and 0 from J, leaving 7 bases between them. Germline CDR1 and CDR2: LGHNA and YSLEER. CDR3 length: 15 amino acids. CDR3 region: CASSQGRISNQPQHF. DNA of the CDR3: TGCGCCAGCAGCCAAGGGCGGATTAGCAATCAGCCCCAGCATTTT.

The chain joins TRBV11-2 to TRBJ2-1, with a possible D match to TRBD1 (6 bases). This CDR3 is 13 amino acids long. Trimming took 2 bases from V and 4 from J, leaving 6 bases between them. The germline V gene encodes CDR1 SGHAT and CDR2 FQNNGV. CDR3 coding DNA: TGTGCCAGCAGCTTACAGGGGTACAATGAGCAGTTCTTC. Its translation is CASSLQGYNEQFF.

The V gene is TRBV10-2, the J gene TRBJ2-1; 11 bases are a match to TRBD2. The CDR3 has 17 residues. Germline V gives CDR1 WSHSY, CDR2 SAAADI. V was pared by 6 bases and J by 0 bases, with 7 bases of the junction left unmatched. CDR3 DNA: TGCGCCAGCAGAGCCTGGACTAGCGGGTCCTCCTACAATGAGCAGTTCTTC. This translates into CASRAWTSGSSYNEQFF.

The chain recombines TRBV19 with TRBJ1-5; D is unclear. Germline values: CDR1 LNHDA, CDR2 SQIVND (reference sequence). V lost 10 bases to trimming and J lost 0 bases, with 7 bases between them. The CDR3 has 12 residues. The CDR3 sequence is CATSLSNQPQHF. DNA of the CDR3: TGTGCCACTAGCCTTAGCAATCAGCCCCAGCATTTT.

As DNA, the CDR3 is TGTGCCAGCAGCCAGAACTTTCTGCAGGGAAACCGTGGCTACACCTTC. The encoded protein is CASSQNFLQGNRGYTF. The chain employs TRBV7-8 and TRBJ1-2, with D perhaps matching TRBD1 (5 bases). The CDR3 totals 16 residues. V shed 5 bases and J shed 7 bases, with 23 bases lying between them. Germline V gives CDR1 SGHVS, CDR2 FQNEAQ.

V gene TRBV7-9 combines with J gene TRBJ1-1, with D maybe TRBD1 (5 bases). The CDR3 runs 15 residues. CDR1 is SEHNR, CDR2 FQNEAQ, per germline (reference sequence). Trimming cost V 5 bases and J 6 bases, with 19 bases left between them. Here the CDR3 reads CASSPLAGKGPEAFF. The DNA of the CDR3 is TGTGCCAGCAGCCCCCTGGCAGGGAAGGGGCCTGAAGCTTTCTTT.

This chain connects TRBV6-1 to TRBJ2-1; 10 bases are shared with TRBD1. The V gene's germline CDR1 is MNHNS and CDR2 SASEGT. V lost 8 bases and J lost 9; bases outside the gene matches: 7. There are 13 residues in the CDR3. CDR3 in DNA: TGTGCCAGCCGGGACAGGGGTTTTGGTGAGCAGTTCTTC. It codes for CASRDRGFGEQFF.

The chain couples TRBV5-1 to TRBJ1-1; D is perhaps TRBD1 (6 bases). V shed 6 bases and J shed 8 bases, with 11 bases lying between them. CDR3 size: 11 residues. Germline V gene data show CDR1 as SGHRS and CDR2 as YFSETQ. The CDR3 is CASTTGQEAFF. CDR3 DNA: TGCGCCAGCACTACCGGACAGGAAGCTTTCTTT.

The chain couples TRBV6-6 to TRBJ2-1; 7 bases align to TRBD2. Trimming cost V 8 bases and J 2 bases; bases outside gene matches: 9. The germline gives CDR1 MNHNY, CDR2 SVGAGI (reference sequence). The CDR3 sequence is 15 residues long. The CDR3 region is CASVGGSSTYNEQFF. The CDR3 bases are TGTGCCAGCGTCGGCGGGAGTTCGACCTACAATGAGCAGTTCTTC.

The chain uses TRBV6-1 and TRBJ2-5; no firm D call. Trimming took off 3 bases at V and 2 bases at J, with 16 bases between the two ends. This CDR3 is 16 amino acids long. Per the germline V gene, CDR1 is MNHNS and CDR2 is SASEGT. CDR3 protein: CASSDLPRHLQETQYF. The CDR3 DNA reads TGTGCCAGCAGTGATCTTCCCCGACACTTACAAGAGACCCAGTACTTC.

This sequence joins TRBV6-1 and TRBJ2-7, with 8 bases fitting TRBD2. The CDR3 runs 18 residues. With 1 base clipped from V and 4 bases from J, the junction kept 15 bases outside the gene matches. The germline CDR1 and CDR2 sequences are MNHNS and SASEGT. CDR3 sequence: CASSEDGGGAGDIYEQYF. The CDR3, as DNA: TGTGCCAGCAGTGAAGATGGGGGGGGAGCGGGAGATATATACGAGCAGTACTTC.

This chain connects TRBV6-5 to TRBJ1-5, with D unresolved. Trimming removed 8 bases at V and 2 bases at J, with 13 bases between. Germline-derived CDR1 and CDR2 are MNHEY and SVGAGI. CDR3 length equals 14 residues. CDR3 bases: TGTGCCAGCGGGCTAGAGGGAGGCAATCAGCCCCAGCATTTT. Translated: CASGLEGGNQPQHF.

The chain recombines TRBV7-2 with TRBJ2-2, with 8 positions matching TRBD2. Germline V gene data show CDR1 as SGHTA and CDR2 as FQGNSA. The V gene end was trimmed by 4 bases and the J gene end by 2 bases; junction bases not matched to a gene: 9. CDR3 length: 17 amino acids. The CDR3: CASSSPRRGVNTGELFF. Written as DNA, the CDR3 is TGTGCCAGCAGCTCCCCCCGGCGGGGGGTTAACACCGGGGAGCTGTTTTTT.

This clone was detected only once. The chain couples TRBV6-5 to TRBJ1-2; 7 nucleotides match TRBD1. The CDR3 covers 15 residues. The ends lost 5 bases at V and 4 bases at J; junction bases unmatched: 10. Looked up from germline, CDR1 is MNHEY and CDR2 is SVGAGI. The CDR3 bases are TGTGCCAGCAGTCCCGGGAGGGGGCTACGCTATGGCTACACCTTC. Translation: CASSPGRGLRYGYTF.

The chain links TRBV18 to TRBJ2-7; TRBD1 agrees at 10 bases. V was clipped by 5 bases and J by 1 base; unmatched bases: 5. This CDR3 contains 15 residues. CDR1 is KGHSH and CDR2 is LQKENI in the germline V gene. In DNA, the CDR3 is TGTGCCAGCTCATCGGGACAGGGGATTTCCTACGAGCAGTACTTC. Translated: CASSSGQGISYEQYF.

This sequence joins TRBV15 and TRBJ1-5; D is unresolved. The germline V and J ends were trimmed by 1 base and 9 bases, with 10 bases remaining between them. Germline V gene sequence: CDR1 LNHNV, CDR2 YYDKDF (reference sequence). This CDR3 is 13 amino acids long. The CDR3: CATSRVPSGPQHF. CDR3 bases: TGTGCCACCAGCAGAGTTCCGTCCGGGCCCCAGCATTTT.

The rearrangement joins TRBV7-2 to TRBJ2-1; D is undetermined. V shed 4 bases and J shed 15 bases, with 25 bases lying between them. Germline V lookup: CDR1 SGHTA, CDR2 FQGNSA. The CDR3 has 15 amino acids. This CDR3 reads CASSSKKLAPNDRFF. The CDR3 DNA reads TGTGCCAGCAGCTCTAAAAAACTCGCCCCTAACGATCGGTTCTTC.